Presented here are 16 T cell receptor beta chains from one specimen sequenced in a study of tumor and adjacent non-tumor tissue in lung cancer. The template was RNA from unsorted bulk tissue. TCRbeta libraries were built with three rounds of nested PCR, modified from ARM-PCR. TCRdb reprocessed the multiplex PCR reads via MiXCR and lists one record per CDR3 protein. In the table there are 90,000 to 130,000 distinct CDR3 sequences, nearly 85% of which are singletons. Sequenced: lung tumor tissue. Every receptor here comes from a man between 65 and 80 years old with non-small cell lung cancer.

This clonotype was detected once. The junction departs from germline at one end; a sequencing error may be responsible. The V and J genes are TRBV6-2 or TRBV6-3 and TRBJ1-1; the match to TRBD1 covers 9 bases. CDR3 length: 14 amino acids. Germline V gene data show CDR1 as MNHEY and CDR2 as SVGEGT. The CDR3 DNA reads TGTACCAGCAAAATACAGGGGGCGTACACTGAAGCTTTCTTT. Translating it yields CTSKIQGAYTEAFF.

The rearrangement links TRBV29-1 to TRBJ2-5, with a possible D match to TRBD2 (6 bases). The V gene's germline CDR1 is SQVTM and CDR2 ANQGSEA. This CDR3 contains 12 residues. V gave up 6 bases and J gave up 5 bases, with 13 bases separating them. CDR3 in amino acids: CSVFPGVETQYF. The CDR3 DNA reads as TGCAGCGTCTTTCCGGGAGTCGAGACCCAGTACTTC.

This clonotype occurred once. The CDR3 end shows no conserved phenylalanine or tryptophan, and so a read error is likely. The chain couples TRBV6-1 to TRBJ2-1, with a possible D match to TRBD1 (5 bases). Germline lookup yields CDR1 MNHNS and CDR2 SASEGT. The CDR3 spans 17 residues. The CDR3 nucleotides read TGTACCAGCACCGATATCGGGTCGCAGGGATTGGTCGATGAGCAGTTCCTC. Its protein product is CTSTDIGSQGLVDEQFL.

Concerning this clonotype: At one boundary the junction diverges from the germline segment, which might be a read error. V gene TRBV6-1 combines with J gene TRBJ2-5; 7 bases map to TRBD2. The CDR3 totals 15 residues. Germline CDR1 is MNHNS and CDR2 is SASEGT. The CDR3: CASTESAARRETQYF. The CDR3 DNA sequence: TGTGCCAGCACTGAAAGCGCTGCGAGGCGGGAGACCCAATACTTC.

As for this clonotype: At one end, the junction sequence differs from germline, possibly due to a read error. The DNA for the CDR3 is TGTACCAGCACTGAGGGGGCCCGACAGGGGTCTCAGCCCCAGCATTTT. Protein: CTSTEGARQGSQPQHF. The rearrangement links TRBV6-1 to TRBJ1-5; TRBD1 agrees at 8 bases. CDR1 MNHNS and CDR2 SASEGT come from the germline V gene. CDR3 length: 16 residues.

To note about this clonotype: This may be a read error: a much more frequent sequence differs by one nucleotide. Given the absence of the conserved phenylalanine or tryptophan at the CDR3 end, a read error is likely. This chain joins TRBV5-4 and TRBJ1-1; D ambiguous. Between the trimmed V and J ends, which lost 4 bases and 0 bases, there was a span of 7 bases. The CDR3 is 13 amino acids. Germline CDR1 is SGHNT and CDR2 is YYREEE (reference sequence). As DNA, the CDR3 is TGTGCCAGCAGCGGCAGTATGAACACTGAAGCTTTCATT. Protein: CASSGSMNTEAFI.

The chain is built from TRBV6-5 and TRBJ2-2, with 11 positions matching TRBD2. V shed 2 bases, J shed 6 bases, and the junction held 2 bases outside the gene matches. In germline, CDR1 is MNHEY, CDR2 SVGAGI. This CDR3 contains 15 residues. The CDR3 here is CASSYSSGGAGELFF. For the CDR3, the DNA is TGTGCCAGCAGTTACAGTAGCGGGGGGGCCGGGGAGCTGTTTTTT.

Comment on this clonotype: This CDR3 is missing its conserved last phenylalanine or tryptophan, likely due to a read error. The gene calls are TRBV6-5 and TRBJ2-7, with 7 bases fitting TRBD2. After removal of 11 bases from V and 4 bases from J, the junction contained 17 bases not matched to a gene. This CDR3 region has 15 residues. Germline lookup yields CDR1 MNHEY and CDR2 SVGAGI. CDR3 region: CAVGRRLAGYYEQYL. CDR3 DNA: TGTGCCGTAGGAAGGAGACTAGCAGGTTATTACGAGCAGTACTTA.

This clonotype was seen at least ten times. The chain combines TRBV20-1 with TRBJ2-2; D perhaps matches TRBD1 (5 bases). Germline-derived CDR1 and CDR2 are DFQATT and SNEGSKA (reference sequence). V was shortened by 6 bases and J by 4 bases, with 15 bases between the two germline ends. CDR3 length: 14 amino acids. The CDR3 sequence is CSALSTVSTGELFF. The CDR3 DNA reads TGCAGTGCGCTTTCGACAGTCTCCACCGGGGAGCTGTTTTTT.

This clonotype was seen more than once but under ten times. A single base separates this from a much larger clone, so it may be a read error. The chain combines TRBV5-4 with TRBJ2-1; TRBD2 agrees at 14 bases. The V gene's germline CDR1 is SGHNT and CDR2 YYREEE (reference sequence). The CDR3 sequence is 16 residues long. The CDR3 nucleotides are TGTACCAGCAGCCTGGGACTAGCGGGAGTTATCAATGAGCAGTTCTTC. This sequence encodes CTSSLGLAGVINEQFF.

As concerns this clonotype: An end of the junction does not agree with germline; a read error may underlie this. This sequence joins TRBV6-6 and TRBJ1-2; D may be TRBD1 (5 bases). The CDR3 extends over 13 amino acids. The V gene's germline CDR1 is MNHNY and CDR2 SVGAGI (reference sequence). In DNA form, the CDR3 reads TGTGCCAGTAGTTATGACGACAGTACAGGCTACATCTTC. Residues: CASSYDDSTGYIF.

This clonotype occurred a few times. Since the CDR3 does not end with the conserved phenylalanine or tryptophan, this likely comes from a read error. V gene TRBV6-5 combines with J gene TRBJ2-7; D unresolved. CDR1 MNHEY and CDR2 SVGAGI come from the germline V gene. With 2 bases removed from V and 2 bases from J, the gap between germline ends came to 7 bases. This CDR3 contains 13 residues. The CDR3 DNA reads as TGTGCCAGCAGTTACCGCCTGACCTACGAGCAGTACTTA. It specifies CASSYRLTYEQYL.

Note on this clonotype: Mismatch with germline at one junction end may stem from a read error. V is TRBV11-3 and J is TRBJ1-1; a possible D gene is TRBD1 (6 bases). The CDR3 totals 16 residues. The germline V gene has CDR1 SGHNT and CDR2 YENEEA. In nucleotides, the CDR3 is TGTGCCATCAGCTTAAAAACAGGGTGGATGAACACTAAAGCTTTCTTT. Translated: CAISLKTGWMNTKAFF.

This chain connects TRBV24-1 to TRBJ2-5; D not certain. Germline V gene lookup returns CDR1 KGHDR and CDR2 SFDVKD. V shed 7 bases and J shed 5 bases, with 16 bases lying between them. CDR3 length equals 14 residues. This chain's CDR3 is CATSGSDTAETQYF. The CDR3 DNA follows: TGTGCCACCAGCGGGTCAGACACCGCCGAGACCCAGTACTTC.

The V gene is TRBV29-1, the J gene TRBJ1-1, with TRBD1 identical over 7 bases. Trimming at V came to 6 bases and at J to 6 bases, leaving 13 bases not matched to a gene. Germline loops: CDR1 SQVTM, CDR2 ANQGSEA. The CDR3 runs 14 residues. CDR3 region: CSVFGQETIAEAFF. CDR3 bases: TGCAGCGTCTTCGGACAGGAAACTATAGCTGAAGCTTTCTTT.

Regarding this clonotype: At one boundary the junction diverges from the germline segment, which might be a read error. This chain uses TRBV6-5 with TRBJ2-3; weak D call: TRBD2 (7 bases). Germline V gene sequence: CDR1 MNHEY, CDR2 SVGAGI. The CDR3 is 16 amino acids. CDR3 in DNA: TGTGCCAGCAGTGACCCGGGACAAGCGGGACGAAATACACAGTATTTT. This sequence encodes CASSDPGQAGRNTQYF.